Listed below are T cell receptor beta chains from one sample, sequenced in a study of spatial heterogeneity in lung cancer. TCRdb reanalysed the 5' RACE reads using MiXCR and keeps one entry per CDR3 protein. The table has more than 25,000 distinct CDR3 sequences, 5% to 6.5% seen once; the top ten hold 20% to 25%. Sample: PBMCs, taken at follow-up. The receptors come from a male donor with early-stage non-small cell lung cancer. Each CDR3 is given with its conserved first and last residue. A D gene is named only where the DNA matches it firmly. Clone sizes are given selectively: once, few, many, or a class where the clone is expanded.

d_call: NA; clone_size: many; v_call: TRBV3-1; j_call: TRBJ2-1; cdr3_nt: TGTGCCAGCAGCCGAAGATTTAGCTCCTACAATGAGCAGTTCTTC; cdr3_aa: CASSRRFSSYNEQFF
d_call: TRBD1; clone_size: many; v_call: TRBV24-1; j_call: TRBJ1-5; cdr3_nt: TGTGCCACCAGTGGGACAGGGGGCAATCAGCCCCAGCATTTT; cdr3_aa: CATSGTGGNQPQHF
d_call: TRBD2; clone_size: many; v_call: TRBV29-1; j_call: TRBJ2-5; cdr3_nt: TGCAGCGTTGGGGCGGGGGGTGGAAAAGAGACCCAGTACTTC; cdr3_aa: CSVGAGGGKETQYF
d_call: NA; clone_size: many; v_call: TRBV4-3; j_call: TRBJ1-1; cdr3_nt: TGCGCCAGCAGCCAAGAGGTCGGGCGGAACACTGAAGCTTTCTTT; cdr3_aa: CASSQEVGRNTEAFF
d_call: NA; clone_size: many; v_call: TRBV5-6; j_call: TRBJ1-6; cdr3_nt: TGTGCCAGCAGCCCTCGGGATGGGGCACCCCTCCACTTT; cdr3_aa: CASSPRDGAPLHF
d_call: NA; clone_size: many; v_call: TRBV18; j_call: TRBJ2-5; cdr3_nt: TGTGCCAGCTCACCACCGACAGAAGAGACCCAGTACTTC; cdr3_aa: CASSPPTEETQYF
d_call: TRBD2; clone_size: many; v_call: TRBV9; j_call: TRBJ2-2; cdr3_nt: TGTGCCAGCAGCCCCACCAGCGGGAGAGGCGGGGAGCTGTTTTTT; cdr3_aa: CASSPTSGRGGELFF
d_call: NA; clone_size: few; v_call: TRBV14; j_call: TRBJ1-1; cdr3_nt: TGTGCCAGCAGTCGACTTTTAAACACTGAAGCTTTCTTT; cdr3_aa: CASSRLLNTEAFF
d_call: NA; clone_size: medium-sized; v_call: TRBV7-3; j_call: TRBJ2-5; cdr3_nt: TGTGCCAGCAGCGCCGAGGCGATGGAGACCCAGTACTTC; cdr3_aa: CASSAEAMETQYF
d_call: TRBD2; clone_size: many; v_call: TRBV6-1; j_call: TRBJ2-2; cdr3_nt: TGTGCCAGCAGTGCTCCCCCCACTAGCGGGTCGACGAACACCGGGGAGCTGTTTTTT; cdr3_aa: CASSAPPTSGSTNTGELFF
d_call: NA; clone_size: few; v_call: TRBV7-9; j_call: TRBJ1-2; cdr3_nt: TGTGCCAGCAGCCCCCGTTCGGACAGAGGCGGCTACACCTTC; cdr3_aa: CASSPRSDRGGYTF
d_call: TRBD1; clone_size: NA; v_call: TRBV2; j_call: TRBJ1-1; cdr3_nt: TGTGCCAGCAGTAAGGACAGGGTACGGACTGAAGCTTTCTTT; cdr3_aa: CASSKDRVRTEAFF
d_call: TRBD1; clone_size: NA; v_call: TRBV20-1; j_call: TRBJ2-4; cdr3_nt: TGCAGTGCTAGAGGGACAGGGGGGGCTTTAGCCAAAAACATTCAGTACTTC; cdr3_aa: CSARGTGGALAKNIQYF
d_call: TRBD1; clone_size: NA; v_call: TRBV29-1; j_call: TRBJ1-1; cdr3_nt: TGCAGCGTTGATCGGGACAGGGGAGGGACTGAAGCTTTCTTT; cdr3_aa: CSVDRDRGGTEAFF
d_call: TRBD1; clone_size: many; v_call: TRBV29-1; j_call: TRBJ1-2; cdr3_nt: TGCAGCGTCCCAGGACAGGGCCCTATGGGCTACACCTTC; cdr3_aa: CSVPGQGPMGYTF
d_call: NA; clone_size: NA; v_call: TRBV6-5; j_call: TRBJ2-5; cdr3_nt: TGTGCCAGCAGTTCTCCAGGAGGAGAGACCCAGTACTTC; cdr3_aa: CASSSPGGETQYF
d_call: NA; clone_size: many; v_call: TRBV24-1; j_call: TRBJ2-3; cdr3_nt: TGTGCCACCATTGGTAGCGGAGACACAGATACGCAGTATTTT; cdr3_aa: CATIGSGDTDTQYF
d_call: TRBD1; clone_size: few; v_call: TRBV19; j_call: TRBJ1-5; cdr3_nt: TGTGCCAGCCGGGACAGGGGGCTCAATCAGCCCCAGCATTTT; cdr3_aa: CASRDRGLNQPQHF
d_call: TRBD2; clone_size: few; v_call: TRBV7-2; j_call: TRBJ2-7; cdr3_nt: TGTGCCAGCAGACCCGCGGGGGGGACCTGGGAGCAGTACTTC; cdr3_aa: CASRPAGGTWEQYF
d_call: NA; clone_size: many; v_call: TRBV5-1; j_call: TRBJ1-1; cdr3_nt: TGCGCCAGCAGCATTATACAGGGAGGTGGGACTGAAGCTTTCTTT; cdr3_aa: CASSIIQGGGTEAFF
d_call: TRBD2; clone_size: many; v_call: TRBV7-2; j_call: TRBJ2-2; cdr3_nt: TGTGCCAGCAGCTTTTCTAGCGGGAGGGCCAGGTCCGGGGAGCTGTTTTTT; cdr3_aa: CASSFSSGRARSGELFF
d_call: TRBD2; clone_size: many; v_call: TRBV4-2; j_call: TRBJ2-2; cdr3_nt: TGTGCCAGCAGCCAAGAAGCGGGAATCGGCACCGGGGAGCTGTTTTTT; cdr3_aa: CASSQEAGIGTGELFF
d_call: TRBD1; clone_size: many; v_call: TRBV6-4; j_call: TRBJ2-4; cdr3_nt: TGTGCCAGCAACCGGGACAGGGGCACCACCAAAAACATTCAGTACTTC; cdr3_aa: CASNRDRGTTKNIQYF
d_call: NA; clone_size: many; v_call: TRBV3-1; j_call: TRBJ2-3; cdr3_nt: TGTGCCAGCAGCCAAGTGGAGGGATCAGATACGCAGTATTTT; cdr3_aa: CASSQVEGSDTQYF
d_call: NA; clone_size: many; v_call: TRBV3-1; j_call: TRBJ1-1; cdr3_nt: TGTGCCAGCAGCCAAGAATCGTGGAACACTGAAGCTTTCTTT; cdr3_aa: CASSQESWNTEAFF
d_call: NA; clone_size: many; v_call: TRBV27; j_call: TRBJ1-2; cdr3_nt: TGTGCCAGCAGACAGGACAACGAGGGCTACACCTTC; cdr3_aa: CASRQDNEGYTF
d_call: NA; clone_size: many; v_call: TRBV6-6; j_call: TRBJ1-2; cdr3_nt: TGTGCCAGCAGCCCACAATCCCCTAACTATGGCTACACCTTC; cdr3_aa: CASSPQSPNYGYTF
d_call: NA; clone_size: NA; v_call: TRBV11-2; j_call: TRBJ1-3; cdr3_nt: TGTGCCAGCAGCCCCGATGTGGGCACCATATATTTT; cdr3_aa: CASSPDVGTIYF
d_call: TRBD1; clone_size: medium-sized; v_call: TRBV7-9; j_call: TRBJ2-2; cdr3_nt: TGTGCCAGCAGCATGAGACAGGGGGCGAACACCGGGGAGCTGTTTTTT; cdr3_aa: CASSMRQGANTGELFF
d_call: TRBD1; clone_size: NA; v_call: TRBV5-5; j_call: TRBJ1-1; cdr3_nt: TGTGCCAGCGGAACGACAGGGGGCTACACTGAATCTTTCTTT; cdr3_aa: CASGTTGGYTESFF
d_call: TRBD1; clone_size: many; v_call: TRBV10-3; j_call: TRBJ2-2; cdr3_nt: TGTGCCATCAAGGGTCAGGGGGCGAACACCGGGGAGCTGTTTTTT; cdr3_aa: CAIKGQGANTGELFF
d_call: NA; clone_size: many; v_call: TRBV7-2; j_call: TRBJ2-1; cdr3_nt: TGTGCCAGCAGCTTAGGTATTAGCTCCTACAATGAGCAGTTCTTC; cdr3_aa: CASSLGISSYNEQFF
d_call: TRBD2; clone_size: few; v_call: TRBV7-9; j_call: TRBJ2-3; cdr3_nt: TGTGCCAGCAGCCCGGGGACTAGCGTCACAGATACGCAGTATTTT; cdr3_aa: CASSPGTSVTDTQYF
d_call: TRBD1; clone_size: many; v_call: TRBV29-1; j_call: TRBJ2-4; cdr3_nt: TGCAGCGTTGAAGTTGGGAGGGACAGGGATCAATACATTCAGTACTTC; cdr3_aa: CSVEVGRDRDQYIQYF
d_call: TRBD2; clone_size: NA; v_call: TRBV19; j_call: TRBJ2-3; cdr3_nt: TGTGCCAGTAGTATGACGGGGACTAGGACGCAGTATTTT; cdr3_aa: CASSMTGTRTQYF
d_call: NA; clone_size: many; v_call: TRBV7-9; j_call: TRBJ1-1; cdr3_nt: TGTGCCAGCAGCTTAGTTGTGTCAGGGTCCACTGAAGCTTTCTTT; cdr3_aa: CASSLVVSGSTEAFF